The clone carrying this T cell receptor beta chain showed up many times. Its antigen is currently unknown. The sample belongs to a study of post-analysis software for immune sequencing data. Study outcomes and limitations: When the samples were clustered directly with F measure, those that had been prepared in the same batch showed strong co-clustering. Elevated frequency relative to controls characterized roughly 5 TRBV segments in patients, TRBV5-6, TRBV5-1 and TRBV20-1 among them. Compared with controls, patients showed significantly lower normalized Chao1 diversity.

This CDR3 has 17 amino acids. The junction had 12 bases not matched to a gene; V was cut back by 2 bases and J by 5 bases. Germline V gives CDR1 LGHNA, CDR2 YSLEER. Every TCR beta cDNA library bore unique molecular identifiers. There were roughly 0.95 to 11 million T cells, and roughly 0.5 million cDNA molecules came from them. A single record per CDR3 protein comes from TCRdb applying MiXCR to the PCR reads. This table has around 400,000 distinct CDR3 sequences, about a third appearing once. This chain connects TRBV4-3 to TRBJ2-5, with 9 bases aligning to TRBD2. Sequenced material: blood. This TCR was recovered from a girl aged 5-17 years with multiple sclerosis. For the CDR3, the DNA is TGCGCCAGCAGCCAACAGGTTCCAGCGGGGGGAAGGGAGACCCAGTACTTC. Its protein is CASSQQVPAGGRETQYF.